The 17 T cell receptor beta chains presented below share a single source sample, sequenced in a study of STAT5B mutations in CD4+ large granular lymphocyte leukemia (dated by TCRdb to the early 2020s). Library construction relied on the immunoSEQ multiplex PCR assay. TCRdb provides this immuneACCESS table in a form limited to in-frame rearrangements. Some clones are lacking; in checked studies, under half of them reflect an unresolved V gene, and why the rest are absent is not known. Here the sample has about 9,600 clones; just under 85% occur a single time. Jointly, the top ten make up just under 70% of the sample. Sequenced sample: PBMCs. These receptor sequences come from a man aged 55-75 years with CD4+ T-cell large granular lymphocyte leukemia.

The genes are TRBV19 and TRBJ2-7, with D possibly being TRBD1 (6 bases). V shed 3 bases and J shed 3 bases, with 12 bases lying between them. Germline CDR1 reads LNHDA; CDR2 reads SQIVND (reference sequence). The CDR3 spans 14 residues. This chain's CDR3 is CASSIYDRIYEQYF. In DNA, the CDR3 is TGTGCCAGTAGTATTTACGACAGGATCTACGAGCAGTACTTC.

J is TRBJ1-1 and V is TRBV10-3, with 8 bases matching TRBD1. The CDR3 loop spans 14 amino acids. V lost 6 bases to trimming and J lost 0 bases; unmatched junction nucleotides: 3. Germline loops: CDR1 ENHRY, CDR2 SYGVKD. In DNA, the CDR3 is TGTGCCATCAGAGACAGGGGAATGAACACTGAAGCTTTCTTT. Protein sequence: CAIRDRGMNTEAFF.

This sequence joins TRBV6-6 and TRBJ2-1; D possibly corresponds to TRBD2 (5 bases). From germline, CDR1 is MNHNY and CDR2 SVGAGI (reference sequence). The ends were cut back, 0 bases at V and 10 bases at J, with 10 bases in the middle. The CDR3 runs 13 residues. The CDR3 loop reads CASSYSSVMEQFF. In nucleotides, the CDR3 is TGTGCCAGCAGTTACTCTAGCGTTATGGAGCAGTTCTTC.

CDR3 nucleotides: TGTGCCAGCAGGCCGGGGACCGTGAACACCGGGGAGCTGTTTTTT. The encoded protein is CASRPGTVNTGELFF. The genes are TRBV28 and TRBJ2-2, with D perhaps TRBD1 or TRBD2 (5 bases each). The CDR3 has 15 residues. V lost 6 bases, J lost 1 base, and 12 bases lay in between. Germline loops: CDR1 MDHEN, CDR2 SYDVKM.

This clone has just a few counts. As DNA, the CDR3 is TGTGCCAGCAGCTTAGCGGTAGACCAAAACCGTTACGAGCAGTACTTC. Encoded protein: CASSLAVDQNRYEQYF. This rearrangement joins TRBV7-6 to TRBJ2-7, with D unclear. Germline V gene sequence: CDR1 SGHVS, CDR2 FNYEAQ. The V end lost 0 bases, the J end lost 4 bases, and 16 bases lay between the germline ends. This CDR3 contains 16 residues.

The chain joins TRBV10-1 to TRBJ2-1, with TRBD2 matching 8 bases. This CDR3 is 16 amino acids long. Germline CDR1 WNHNN, CDR2 SYGVQD (reference sequence). J gave up 4 bases and V 5 bases, and 10 bases lay outside the gene matches. For the CDR3, the DNA is TGCGCCAGCAGTCCCTCAGCTAGCGGGCTTTACAATGAGCAGTTCTTC. This translates into CASSPSASGLYNEQFF.

This clone was recorded once. J is TRBJ2-1 and V is TRBV30; a possible D gene is TRBD2 (5 bases). V was pared by 0 bases and J by 8 bases, with 17 bases between. Germline V CDR1 and CDR2: GTSNPN, SVGIG (reference sequence). The CDR3 extends over 15 amino acids. DNA for the CDR3: TGTGCCTGGAGTGTAGTATGGAGTAAGGGAGATGAGCAGTTCTTC. It translates to CAWSVVWSKGDEQFF.

This chain connects TRBV5-4 to TRBJ1-1, with a possible D match to TRBD1 (5 bases). This CDR3 region has 16 residues. V was pared by 3 bases and J by 4 bases, with 19 bases between. The V gene's germline CDR1 is SGHNT and CDR2 YYREEE (reference sequence). As DNA, the CDR3 is TGTGCCAGCAGCTCCAGCAGGGTAAGTGGAGGCACTGAAGCTTTCTTT. Its protein is CASSSSRVSGGTEAFF.

This clone has just a few counts. The chain has TRBV27 and TRBJ1-1; D not certain. The V gene lost 4 bases and the J gene lost 1 base, with 7 bases spanning the gap. Germline V gene data show CDR1 as MNHEY and CDR2 as SMNVEV (reference sequence). This CDR3 has 13 residues. For the CDR3, the DNA is TGTGCCAGCAGTTATTATGGGAACACTGAAGCTTTCTTT. Amino acid sequence: CASSYYGNTEAFF.

The chain recombines TRBV11-2 with TRBJ1-1; D ambiguous. The CDR3 runs 13 residues. Germline CDR1 reads SGHAT; CDR2 reads FQNNGV. The V end was cut by 6 bases, the J end by 4 bases, with 12 bases between. The CDR3 coding sequence is TGTGCCAGCAGTCGCCCCGGAGTCACTGAAGCTTTCTTT. It translates to CASSRPGVTEAFF.

This clone was seen a few times. The chain joins TRBV30 to TRBJ2-7, with D possibly TRBD1 on 7 matching bases. The V gene's germline CDR1 is GTSNPN and CDR2 SVGIG (reference sequence). This CDR3 is 12 amino acids long. Trimming left V 2 bases short and J 4 bases short, with 9 bases between. CDR3 in amino acids: CAWSPGGYEQYF. Written as DNA, the CDR3 is TGTGCCTGGAGTCCAGGGGGGTACGAGCAGTACTTC.

This chain links TRBV5-1 with TRBJ2-3; 8 bases line up with TRBD1. Germline V gene sequence: CDR1 SGHRS, CDR2 YFSETQ. V gave up 7 bases and J gave up 3 bases; unmatched junction bases: 7. The CDR3 loop spans 14 amino acids. CDR3 region: CASEDRGDTDTQYF. The DNA of the CDR3 is TGCGCCAGCGAAGACAGGGGAGATACAGATACGCAGTATTTT.

The chain combines TRBV9 with TRBJ1-3; maybe TRBD1 (5 bases). There are 16 residues in the CDR3. Deletions cut 4 bases from V and 3 bases from J, with 17 bases between. Germline lookup yields CDR1 SGDLS and CDR2 YYNGEE. In nucleotides, the CDR3 is TGTGCCAGCAGCCCACCCAAAGCGGGGGTTGGAAACACCATATATTTT. It yields the protein CASSPPKAGVGNTIYF.

This chain uses TRBV5-5 with TRBJ1-1; D gene ambiguous. The CDR3 loop spans 14 amino acids. The germline V gene has CDR1 SGHKS and CDR2 YYEKEE (reference sequence). V was clipped by 2 bases and J by 4 bases, with 12 bases between them. Written as DNA, the CDR3 is TGTGCCAGCAGCTTCGGAGGTTTGGCCACTGAAGCTTTCTTT. It is translated as CASSFGGLATEAFF.

This sequence joins TRBV7-2 and TRBJ2-5, with TRBD2 matching 7 bases. The V segment lost 5 bases and the J segment 0 bases; nucleotides outside the gene matches: 18. Per the germline V gene, CDR1 is SGHTA and CDR2 is FQGNSA. The CDR3 runs to 19 residues. CDR3 in DNA: TGTGCCAGCAGCCCAGGGAGGGCGGGACGACCGGTGGACCAAGAGACCCAGTACTTC. Its translation: CASSPGRAGRPVDQETQYF. The full variable domain, in which reference TRBV7-2 and TRBJ2-5 provide the parts outside the CDR3, is GAGVSQSPSNKVTEKGKDVELRCDPISGHTALYWYRQSLGQGLEFLIYFQGNSAPDKSGLPSDRFSAERTGGSVSTLTIQRTQQEDSAVYLCASSPGRAGRPVDQETQYFGPGTRLLVL.

The chain combines TRBV7-2 with TRBJ2-7; D call uncertain. Per germline, CDR1 SGHTA and CDR2 FQGNSA. The CDR3 covers 17 residues. V lost 2 bases to trimming and J lost 0 bases, with 17 bases between them. The CDR3 coding sequence is TGTGCCAGCAGCTTAAAATCCAGTTTGGCGGCCTCCTACGAGCAGTACTTC. Its translation is CASSLKSSLAASYEQYF. The full variable domain, with the rest looked up from reference TRBV7-2 and TRBJ2-7, is GAGVSQSPSNKVTEKGKDVELRCDPISGHTALYWYRQSLGQGLEFLIYFQGNSAPDKSGLPSDRFSAERTGGSVSTLTIQRTQQEDSAVYLCASSLKSSLAASYEQYFGPGTRLTVT.

The chain uses TRBV7-2 and TRBJ2-7, with unresolved D. V lost 0 bases, J lost 7 bases, and 10 bases lay in between. This CDR3 has 13 residues. Germline assignment: CDR1 SGHTA and CDR2 FQGNSA. The CDR3 DNA reads TGTGCCAGCAGCTTAGCCAGCCCCCTGGAGCAGTACTTC. Residues: CASSLASPLEQYF.